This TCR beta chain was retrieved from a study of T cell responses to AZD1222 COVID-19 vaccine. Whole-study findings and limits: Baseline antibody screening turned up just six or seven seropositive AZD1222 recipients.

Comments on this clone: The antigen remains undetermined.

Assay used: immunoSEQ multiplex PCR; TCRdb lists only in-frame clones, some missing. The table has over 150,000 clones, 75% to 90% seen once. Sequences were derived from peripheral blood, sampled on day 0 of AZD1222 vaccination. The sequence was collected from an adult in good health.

The CDR3 nucleotides read TGTGCCAGCAGACCCCCCCCGGGAGGGGAGCATACCTACGAGCAGTACTTC. This sequence encodes CASRPPPGGEHTYEQYF. The chain uses TRBV28 and TRBJ2-7; 8 bases are a match to TRBD2. Germline V CDR1 and CDR2: MDHEN, SYDVKM. The junction had 15 bases not matched to a gene; V was cut back by 6 bases and J by 2 bases. The CDR3 contains 17 residues.